The 22 T cell receptor beta chains below come from one sample, sequenced in a study of cytomegalovirus exposure and HLA in healthy donors. The PCR used 60 Vbeta and 13 Jbeta primers. Libraries were prepared by immunoSEQ multiplex PCR; TCRdb keeps only in-frame clonotypes and omits some of them. The table records 95,000 to 110,000 clones, more than 75% of them present only once. The sample consisted of PBMCs. These receptors all stem from a young man in good health and CMV-seropositive.

The count of this clone is one. The V gene is TRBV7-3, the J gene TRBJ2-1; D is possibly TRBD1 (5 bases). Germline CDR1 is SGHTA and CDR2 is FQGTGA. This CDR3 spans 14 amino acids. V dropped 5 bases and J dropped 5 bases, with 13 bases sitting between them. CDR3 amino acids: CASSPPGSNNEQFF. DNA for the CDR3: TGTGCCAGCAGCCCACCAGGGTCCAACAATGAGCAGTTCTTC.

This chain uses TRBV19 with TRBJ1-2, with a possible D match to TRBD1 (5 bases). This CDR3 is built from 13 residues. CDR1 is LNHDA and CDR2 is SQIVND in the germline V gene (reference sequence). V was trimmed by 10 bases and J by 4 bases, leaving 16 bases between them. The chain's CDR3 is CATEGRGFYGYTF. The DNA of the CDR3 is TGTGCCACGGAGGGACGGGGCTTCTATGGCTACACCTTC.

The J gene is TRBJ1-1, the V gene TRBV7-9, with no clear D. V lost 1 base and J 0 bases, leaving 9 bases between the germline ends. The CDR3 is made up of 15 amino acids. CDR1 and CDR2 (germline): SEHNR, FQNEAQ (reference sequence). The CDR3 coding sequence is TGTGCCAGCAGCTTAGGAGGAGATTTGAACACTGAAGCTTTCTTT. Protein sequence: CASSLGGDLNTEAFF.

This chain joins TRBV19 and TRBJ2-7; 7 bases align to TRBD1. Losses at the gene ends were 1 base for V and 3 bases for J; bases not matched to a gene: 6. CDR3 length: 15 amino acids. The germline V gene encodes CDR1 LNHDA and CDR2 SQIVND (reference sequence). CDR3 sequence reads: CASSIGTGSLYEQYF. In DNA form, the CDR3 reads TGTGCCAGTAGTATAGGGACAGGTTCTCTCTACGAGCAGTACTTC.

This chain uses TRBV10-2 with TRBJ2-2; D is possibly TRBD2 (5 bases). V lost 8 bases to trimming and J lost 5 bases, with 21 bases between them. The CDR3 length is 16 residues. The germline V gene has CDR1 WSHSY and CDR2 SAAADI. The CDR3 protein is CASRSEEAQRTGELFF. The CDR3 DNA sequence: TGCGCCAGCCGTTCCGAGGAGGCCCAACGGACCGGGGAGCTGTTTTTT.

The chain links TRBV5-6 to TRBJ1-2; 8 bases line up with TRBD1. CDR1 SGHDT and CDR2 YYEEEE come from the germline V gene. The CDR3 runs 13 residues. The junction had 5 bases not matched to a gene; V was cut back by 3 bases and J by 7 bases. CDR3 loop: CASSWTGFRGYTF. The CDR3 bases are TGTGCCAGCAGCTGGACAGGGTTCCGTGGCTACACCTTC.

V usage is TRBV12-5 and J usage is TRBJ2-6; TRBD1 aligns across 9 bases. The CDR3 runs 17 residues. J lost 4 bases, V lost 0 bases, and 4 bases had no gene match. CDR1 LGHNT and CDR2 FRNRAP come from the germline V gene. In nucleotides, the CDR3 is TGTGCTAGTGGTTTGGTACAGGGGGCGCGGGGGGCCAACGTCCTGACTTTC. Its protein product is CASGLVQGARGANVLTF.

This chain uses TRBV2 with TRBJ2-5; a possible D gene is TRBD1 (6 bases). V was cut by 8 bases and J by 2 bases, with 18 bases left in between. CDR1 and CDR2 from the germline V gene are SNHLY and FYNNEI. The CDR3 runs 15 residues. For the CDR3, the DNA is TGTGCCAGCCTATTCTTCGGGACACAGCAAGAGACCCAGTACTTC. As protein: CASLFFGTQQETQYF.

This chain links TRBV18 with TRBJ1-2; 7 nucleotides match TRBD1. This CDR3 has 15 residues. The germline gives CDR1 KGHSH, CDR2 LQKENI. V lost 3 bases, J lost 4 bases, and 8 bases stayed unmatched. CDR3 in DNA: TGTGCCAGCTCACCCGCTACAGGGGAACCCTATGGCTACACCTTC. Protein: CASSPATGEPYGYTF.

Points on this clone: An end of the junction does not agree with germline; a read error may underlie this. This sequence joins TRBV2 and TRBJ2-6; tentatively, D is TRBD1 (5 bases). CDR1 and CDR2 from the germline V gene are SNHLY and FYNNEI. The CDR3 is made up of 13 amino acids. The CDR3 sequence: CASNKAGANGLTF. DNA of the CDR3: TGTGCCAGCAACAAGGCTGGGGCCAACGGCCTGACTTTC. Based on the CDR3 plus reference TRBV2 and TRBJ2-6, the full variable domain is EPEVTQTPSHQVTQMGQEVILRCVPISNHLYFYWYRQILGQKVEFLVSFYNNEISEKSEIFDDQFSVERPDGSNFTLKIRSTKLEDSAMYFCASNKAGANGLTFGAGSRLTVL.

This clone was observed a single time. The V and J genes are TRBV6-5 and TRBJ2-7, with 11 bases aligning to TRBD2. The CDR3 totals 15 residues. The germline V gene has CDR1 MNHEY and CDR2 SVGAGI. V gave up 6 bases and J gave up 5 bases; unmatched junction bases: 9. The CDR3 is CASSRFSGGANEQYF. CDR3 in DNA: TGTGCCAGCAGCCGGTTTAGCGGGGGGGCAAACGAGCAGTACTTC.

This clone occurred a few times. The chain couples TRBV6-5 to TRBJ2-5; 7 bases match TRBD2. The ends lost 0 bases at V and 5 bases at J; junction bases unmatched: 9. The germline V gene has CDR1 MNHEY and CDR2 SVGAGI. The CDR3 has 16 amino acids. DNA of the CDR3: TGTGCCAGCAGTTACTCAGCGCGGGGGAGTTTGGAGACCCAGTACTTC. Translation: CASSYSARGSLETQYF.

J is TRBJ2-1 and V is TRBV19, with 7 bases fitting TRBD2. The germline CDR1 and CDR2 sequences are LNHDA and SQIVND (reference sequence). Trimming took 1 base from V and 10 from J; bases not matched to a gene: 7. The CDR3 extends over 14 amino acids. The CDR3 loop is CASSIAGGGGEQFF. CDR3 DNA sequence: TGTGCCAGTAGTATAGCGGGCGGGGGTGGGGAGCAGTTCTTC.

The V and J genes are TRBV2 and TRBJ2-7; possible D gene TRBD2, 5 bases. V lost 6 bases, J lost 2 bases, and 11 bases lay in between. The CDR3 sequence is 13 residues long. Germline V gene sequence: CDR1 SNHLY, CDR2 FYNNEI. The CDR3 loop reads CASRRVLTYEQYF. The CDR3 DNA reads as TGTGCCAGCAGGAGGGTTTTAACCTACGAGCAGTACTTC.

V and J are TRBV6-5 and TRBJ2-7, with TRBD2 matching 7 bases. The CDR3 has 15 amino acids. The J segment lost 6 bases and the V segment lost 2 bases, leaving 10 bases of the junction unmatched. Per germline, CDR1 MNHEY and CDR2 SVGAGI. CDR3 nucleotide sequence: TGTGCCAGCAGTTACGGGACTAACCACAGGAGCGAGCAGTACTTC. It specifies CASSYGTNHRSEQYF.

The chain is built from TRBV7-8 and TRBJ2-1, with 7 nucleotides matching TRBD1. The CDR3 sequence is 16 residues long. CDR1 and CDR2 from the germline V gene are SGHVS and FQNEAQ. Trimming at V came to 3 bases and at J to 0 bases, leaving 5 bases not matched to a gene. The CDR3 DNA reads TGTGCCAGCAGCTTCTTGGGGACAGCCTCCTACAATGAGCAGTTCTTC. It is translated as CASSFLGTASYNEQFF.

This clone was seen just once. The chain is built from TRBV27 and TRBJ1-2, with 7 bases lining up with TRBD1. This CDR3 spans 16 amino acids. CDR1 and CDR2 (germline): MNHEY, SMNVEV (reference sequence). V lost 3 bases and J lost 3; bases outside the gene matches: 10. The CDR3 DNA reads TGTGCCAGCAGTTTCCGCTGGACAGGAGACTACTATGGCTACACCTTC. Translating it yields CASSFRWTGDYYGYTF.

This clone was observed a handful of times. The chain recombines TRBV10-3 with TRBJ1-1; 10 bases are a match to TRBD1. V was clipped by 6 bases and J by 0 bases; unmatched bases: 4. CDR1 and CDR2 (germline): ENHRY, SYGVKD. This CDR3 contains 15 residues. This chain's CDR3 is CAISRQGAMNTEAFF. DNA for the CDR3: TGTGCCATCAGCCGACAGGGGGCGATGAACACTGAAGCTTTCTTT.

This chain connects TRBV4-1 to TRBJ1-3, with TRBD1 matching over 7 bases. The germline V gene encodes CDR1 MGHRA and CDR2 YSYEKL. The V segment lost 6 bases and the J segment 4 bases; nucleotides outside the gene matches: 9. This CDR3 spans 15 amino acids. In DNA, the CDR3 is TGCGCCAGCAGGGCCGGGACAGTCAGAGGAAACACCATATATTTT. It is translated as CASRAGTVRGNTIYF.

CDR3 region: CASSVGDQGGSTFEEAFF. The CDR3 DNA is TGTGCCAGCAGCGTAGGAGATCAGGGGGGTTCGACTTTCGAGGAAGCTTTCTTT. The V and J genes are TRBV9 and TRBJ1-1; TRBD1 matches at 7 bases. This CDR3 is 18 amino acids long. Unmatched junction bases numbered 19, after V lost 0 bases and J lost 8 bases. Per germline, CDR1 SGDLS and CDR2 YYNGEE.

The chain links TRBV7-9 to TRBJ2-5; TRBD1 agrees at 9 bases. Germline V lookup: CDR1 SEHNR, CDR2 FQNEAQ (reference sequence). Trimming took 2 bases from V and 4 from J; bases not matched to a gene: 11. The CDR3 is 17 amino acids. The CDR3 bases are TGTGCCAGCAGCTTAAGCGGACGGACAGGGGTTTTAGAGACCCAGTACTTC. The encoded protein is CASSLSGRTGVLETQYF.

The gene calls are TRBV13 and TRBJ2-7; the match to TRBD1 covers 8 bases. CDR1 is PRHDT, CDR2 FYEKMQ, per germline (reference sequence). The V segment lost 5 bases and the J segment 3 bases; nucleotides outside the gene matches: 12. The CDR3 runs to 16 residues. The chain's CDR3 is CASSRDAGQGHYEQYF. In DNA form, the CDR3 reads TGTGCCAGCAGCCGAGACGCCGGACAGGGACACTACGAGCAGTACTTC. Combining the CDR3 with reference TRBV13 and TRBJ2-7 gives the whole variable domain AAGVIQSPRHLIKEKRETATLKCYPIPRHDTVYWYQQGPGQDPQFLISFYEKMQSDKGSIPDRFSAQQFSDYHSELNMSSLELGDSALYFCASSRDAGQGHYEQYFGPGTRLTVT.